The rows below give T cell receptor beta chains drawn from one sample of a study of CXCR3-negative and CXCR3-positive naive CD8 T cells. TCRdb reworked the 5' RACE reads into one entry per CDR3 protein, no DNA. Its listing shows 85,000 to 130,000 distinct CDR3 sequences. The specimen sequenced was naive CXCR3+ CD8+ T cells from blood. The receptors derive from a human donor in good health. Some clones in this sample may be carry-over from other donors' samples. Each CDR3 is given with its conserved first and last residue.

cdr3_length,j_call,v_call,cdr3_aa
13,TRBJ2-1,TRBV10-3,CAITSGVDNEQFF
19,TRBJ2-1,TRBV6-4,CASSFEGLAGGPVKNEQFF
13,TRBJ1-3,TRBV7-2,CASSLDRANTIYF
16,TRBJ2-7,TRBV19,CASSAFGGGSTYEQYF
15,TRBJ1-3,TRBV29-1,CSVEDLRSSGNTIYF
16,TRBJ2-5,TRBV7-6,CASSLATSGGGETQYF
14,TRBJ2-7,TRBV14,CASSPDLSPYEQYF
16,TRBJ2-2,TRBV28,CASSDLIQGTDGELFF
14,TRBJ1-1,TRBV11-2,CASSDRQGGTEAFF
16,TRBJ1-1,TRBV20-1,CSARDRDRGLNTEAFF
13,TRBJ2-7,TRBV29-1,CSVDDRDRDEQYF
15,TRBJ2-1,TRBV5-5,CASSFLAGVYNEQFF
14,TRBJ2-5,TRBV29-1,CSVEPAGERETQYF
16,TRBJ2-1,TRBV7-3,CASSPPKGLANNEQFF
16,TRBJ2-2,TRBV7-2,CASSSSWTDNTGELFF
16,TRBJ2-3,TRBV28,CASGSSGTGDVDTQYF
16,TRBJ2-7,TRBV7-2,CASSPRAGLAAYEQYF
16,TRBJ1-2,TRBV4-3,CASSQDLGLGYYGYTF
15,TRBJ1-2,TRBV7-2,CASSLLPSTYYGYTF
16,TRBJ2-1,TRBV6-5,CASSPVGSVPTNEQFF
15,TRBJ2-3,TRBV6-2/TRBV6-3,CASSYGLGGADTQYF
18,TRBJ2-3,TRBV2,CASSDPRPAGGPTDTQYF
18,TRBJ2-6,TRBV4-3,CASSQDQGAAPGANVLTF
14,TRBJ1-2,TRBV6-6,CASRTSDRVVGYTF
16,TRBJ1-1,TRBV7-9,CASSSGLQGDNTEAFF
15,TRBJ1-1,TRBV28,CASSLWLEGASEAFF
16,TRBJ2-1,TRBV5-1,CASSWALAGVPNEQFF
16,TRBJ2-3,TRBV7-2,CASSRPSGTYTDTQYF
13,TRBJ1-1,TRBV29-1,CSYVGGSNTEAFF
17,TRBJ1-6,TRBV1,CTSSQIWTGGGNSPLHF
14,TRBJ2-5,TRBV2,CASRGGYYQETQYF
15,TRBJ2-7,TRBV5-8,CASSLEQGSGYEQYF
15,TRBJ1-1,TRBV7-9,CASSLGLGGDTEAFF
14,TRBJ2-7,TRBV7-2,CASSLSWGGDEQYF
13,TRBJ1-2,TRBV25-1,CASSEGGGSGYTF
14,TRBJ2-4,TRBV29-1,CSVEDGQWENIQYF
15,TRBJ2-1,TRBV19,CASSINPSGVNEQFF
14,TRBJ2-2,TRBV27,CASSLPGGTGELFF
14,TRBJ1-1,TRBV12-3/TRBV12-4,CASSEGQGRTEAFF
15,TRBJ1-6,TRBV27,CASRGTAGFDSPLHF
14,TRBJ1-6,TRBV9,CASSVGEDNSPLHF
13,TRBJ2-3,TRBV29-1,CSVEDFPRDTQYF
13,TRBJ2-7,TRBV4-3,CASSQDRGYEQYF
13,TRBJ2-7,TRBV6-2/TRBV6-3,CASSIGQVYEQYF
12,TRBJ1-1,TRBV6-5,CASSTGPGEAFF
17,TRBJ1-3,TRBV7-8,CASSLGLQGFSGNTIYF
14,TRBJ1-5,TRBV12-3/TRBV12-4,CASSLYGVLEPQHF